This entry describes one TCR beta chain. Antigen specificity is unknown. The sample comes from a study of OX40 agonist ivuxolimab in advanced cancers. About the research overall: The treatment was a fully human IgG2 OX40 agonist, ivuxolimab. Study observations and caveats: Partial responders treated at 0.1-3.0 mg/kg exhibited clonal expansion among the lowest measured. Dose levels from 0.1 to 3.0 mg/kg saw CD4+ and CD8+ blood T cells expand clonally by week 6.

Germline CDR1 is SGDLS and CDR2 is YYNGEE. Trimming stripped 0 bases from V and 7 bases from J, with 14 bases between. This CDR3 has 15 residues. TCRdb keeps only in-frame clones here, not all; method: immunoSEQ multiplex PCR. The sample has under 150,000 clones, approximately 90% seen once. The chain joins TRBV9 to TRBJ1-3; D might be TRBD1 (5 bases). The sequencing used CD4+ or CD8+ T cells sorted from blood, collected in a trial of the OX40 agonist ivuxolimab. This clonotype was obtained from an adult with an advanced solid tumor such as melanoma, head and neck, liver or kidney cancer. This chain's CDR3 is CASSVDRISGNTIYF. The DNA for the CDR3 is TGTGCCAGCAGCGTAGACAGGATTTCAGGGAACACCATATATTTT. Full variable domain (missing parts from reference TRBV9 and TRBJ1-3): DSGVTQTPKHLITATGQRVTLRCSPRSGDLSVYWYQQSLDQGLQFLIQYYNGEERAKGNILERFSAQQFPDLHSELNLSSLELGDSALYFCASSVDRISGNTIYFGEGSWLTVV.